This T cell receptor beta chain was recovered during a study of cytomegalovirus exposure and HLA in healthy donors (dated by TCRdb to the late 2010s). With respect to the entire study: In an earlier analysis of several hundred of the donors, less than 350 Gb of sequence data and approximately 120 million unique TCR beta sequences from about 190 million T cells were reported. A later analysis re-analyzed previously published TCR beta repertoires from roughly 600 donors and added high-resolution HLA genotyping to study TCR occurrence patterns. Typing coverage varied by locus: roughly 629-630 donors for A, B, C, DRB1 and DQB1; more than 500 for DQA1; some 610 for DPA1; 400 to 480 for DPB1. Every discovery cohort repertoire had been produced on one sequencing platform. Roughly 290 gigabases of sequencing data and 91 million or so unique TCR sequences made up an early release that covered several hundred HLA-typed donors. Rather than drawing on any new phenotypic data, the later analysis identified candidate immune exposures from TCR beta sequences and the way those sequences occurred across donors. The T cell repertoires of some 670 subjects were profiled by immunosequencing and related to cytomegalovirus serostatus. The study was designed to test whether signatures of past pathogen exposure could be identified by cataloging public T cell receptors. Genome-wide SNP genotypes for about 65% of the 666 donors were used in a later genetic analysis, which treated that subset as a discovery cohort. Donor age, sex, ethnicity and CMV serostatus were collected together with the repertoire data. Both class I and class II loci were covered by HLA typing, at four-digit resolution. Roughly 5 DR-DQ haplotypes were handled as single units for association and clustering, since linkage in the cohort was strong. An earlier analysis of around 580 of the donors used high-throughput TCR beta sequencing to judge whether each TCR beta V gene segment behaved as functional or pseudogenic. Of the 350 to 450 genotyped donors, over 65% fell in the genetic ancestry cluster associated with self-reported Caucasian donors. The study combined high-throughput TCR immunosequencing, statistical association of individual TCRs with disease status, and machine learning to predict cytomegalovirus infection status. Besides the first cohort of approximately 670 subjects, a separate validation cohort made up of 90 to 150 different subjects was used. Across some 400 genotyped donors of the cohort, an average of about 240,000 unique TCR beta nucleotide sequences per donor were sequenced, and 15% to 20% of those sequences were non-productive.

This clone was detected only a few times. This receptor's antigen is unknown. No base quality information exists; no much larger clone differs at one position. Library creation used the immunoSEQ multiplex PCR assay. The multiplex PCR relied on a mix of 60 forward primers for TCR Vbeta segments and 13 reverse primers for TCR Jbeta segments. The CDR3 region of rearranged TCR beta genes was amplified from genomic DNA by a multiplex PCR assay. Amplified TCR beta libraries were sequenced as 87-base-pair reads on the Illumina HiSeq System. Turning to the authors' computational methods: Across the 500 to 700 repertoires, a later analysis counted approximately 83 million unique TCR beta chains, 9 million to 14 million of which were shared by at least two donors. Raw reads were error-corrected and collapsed into unique sequences by a nearest-neighbor algorithm in which closely related sequences were merged to remove PCR and sequencing errors. CDR3 sequences were aligned to IMGT reference sequences to assign V, D and J gene segments. Each retained sequence needed at least a six-nucleotide match to both a V gene segment and a J gene segment. Rearrangements were called productive when the CDR3 lacked stop codons and stayed in frame with V and J; all others were non-productive. CDR3 was defined by IMGT convention, running from the second conserved V-encoded cysteine to the conserved J-encoded phenylalanine. The earlier analysis of about 570 of the donors excluded any sequence lacking an unambiguous match to a single V gene segment. In an earlier analysis of approximately 500 of the donors, a V segment was called functional when productive rearrangements were above 56.7%, and segregating when the standard deviation between donors exceeded 5%. A statistical classification framework was built to diagnose cytomegalovirus status from the catalog of TCR beta chain sequences. A later analysis assigned V and J genes by comparing TCR nucleotide sequences with IMGT/GENE-DB human TR gene sequences. A later analysis assigned CDR3 sequences and most-parsimonious VDJ recombination scenarios with the TCRdist pipeline. In a later analysis, every TCR beta chain was defined by the combination of its CDR3 amino acid sequence and its V-gene family, and reads without a unique V-gene family were dropped. A later analysis removed 550 to 650 highly shared, low-generation-probability nucleotide sequences to deal with suspected cross-contamination and a sequencing artifact. In a later analysis, a clonal expansion index was calculated for each public chain from normalized within-repertoire ranks of inferred template counts. Generation probabilities in a later analysis came from a VDJ recombination model fitted to out-of-frame rearrangements, and those results were checked against IGoR. Hypergeometric tests were used in a later analysis to score TCR-TCR, TCR-HLA and TCR-CMV co-occurrence, with a repertoire-size bias correction applied to the TCR pairs. To estimate false discovery rates, a later analysis permuted the HLA or CMV assignments 20 times. In a later analysis, co-occurring TCRs were grouped with DBSCAN, and TCRdist sequence similarity was added when clustering was performed within HLA-allele-positive subsets. For co-occurrence clustering, repertoires with fewer than 30,000 or more than 120,000 public chains were excluded, along with five repertoires with anomalous nucleotide sharing. The table was pulled from immuneACCESS by TCRdb, which kept in-frame rearrangements only. Such tables lose some clones; where checked, under half of the loss comes from unresolved V genes, and the rest has no known cause. V, J and clone size reflect that table, while D and trimming were determined from the DNA. The sample table holds about 210,000 clones, of which about 80% were seen once. 4.5% to 7% of the sample goes to the ten largest clones.

The cohort was made up of 500 to 850 healthy bone marrow donors. Cohort members were all nominally healthy when sampled, although unrecorded immune exposures were likely present. The donor was CMV seropositive and was included in the group of around 300 seropositive cohort members. Every donor gave a peripheral blood sample, and the peripheral blood mononuclear cells from that sample were used for TCR beta sequencing. Genomic DNA was extracted from the blood cell samples with the Qiagen DNeasy Blood Extraction Kit. The investigation overall reported the following: The earlier analysis of some 540 of the donors excluded roughly 17 rarely observed V segments, including chromosome 9 orphons, because counts were too low. In a later genetic analysis, a missense DCLRE1C variant was associated with V-gene and J-gene trimming of TCR beta chains, and the association was replicated in an independent cohort. Specific HLA alleles were associated with over 15,000 TCR beta sequences at a false discovery rate of 0.05 in a later analysis. When HLA alleles, especially DR and DQ, strongly co-occurred, attributing TCR associations to individual alleles was difficult. Only TCR beta chains were sequenced in this cohort, and the absence of alpha or paired-chain data limited detectable features. The only immune exposure information available for the cohort was CMV serostatus. The study gave a list of 150 to 200 TCR beta chains associated with cytomegalovirus. The presence/absence analyses assumed that sequencing depth was roughly uniform across donors, and that assumption may not be true. Linkage disequilibrium might explain the correlated functional status among segregating V segments, but an unknown experimental factor could not be ruled out. In a later analysis, most CMV-associated TCR beta chains were found to appear HLA-restricted, with HLA associations seemingly driven largely by CMV exposure. The classifier was reported to diagnose cytomegalovirus status with high specificity and sensitivity in both the original and validation cohorts. In a later analysis, HLA-associated TCR beta chains were found to be more clonally expanded and to have lower generation probabilities than equally common non-associated chains. A few of the identified cytomegalovirus-associated TCR beta chains were confirmed in vitro to be specific for cytomegalovirus antigens. In an earlier analysis of approximately 590 of the donors, most TCR beta V segments appeared in productive rearrangements about 87% or about 30% of the time, broadly matching IMGT annotations. Most TCR sequences were seen in very few donors, while some public TCRs were found in many individuals. According to a later genetic analysis, donors in an Asian-associated ancestry cluster had fewer N-insertions in productive TCRs than the approximately 670-donor mean. A later analysis reported that several top co-occurrence clusters appeared linked to parvovirus B19, influenza, CMV and Epstein-Barr virus. The authors suggested that the approach could potentially be extended to other disease states and immunological phenotypes. Because HLA typing was unavailable for some donors at each locus, only the typed subset was used in association tests. A further reported finding was that TCR beta sequences accurately predicted the HLA-A and HLA-B alleles for most subjects in the first cohort. The sequencing pipeline was judged likely to have produced a cluster of highly shared sequence variants as a technical artifact. Because the 87-base-pair reads could not distinguish some IMGT-functional V segments, including TRBV6-2 and TRBV6-3, those segments were excluded. In a later analysis, the rate of TCR association differed among HLA loci, with DRB1 alleles having the most associated TCRs and HLA-C alleles having the fewest.

The CDR3, cysteine through phenylalanine, is 14 amino acids long. Left in the record is the CDR3 DNA by itself, 42 bases read in frame from the first base. V gives up 7 bases and J gives up 0 bases, and the segment between their germline ends measures 10 bases. CDR1 MNHNS and CDR2 SASEGT were looked up in the germline V gene. The chain was built from TRBV6-1 and TRBJ1-5; the D gene remains uncertain. Sequencing was carried out using PBMCs. This sequence was found in a man in his forties in good health and CMV-seropositive. The DNA sequence is given as TGTGCCAGCATTTCGGGTTATAGCAATCAGCCCCAGCATTTT. It translates to CASISGYSNQPQHF.